Reported below is one T cell receptor (beta chain). Its antigen is as yet unknown. 60 Vbeta and 13 Jbeta primers were used in PCR. Clones were sequenced by immunoSEQ multiplex PCR, and TCRdb holds only the in-frame ones, with some missing. Listed are roughly 51,000 clones; 6.1% falls within the top ten. The data originate from a study of cytomegalovirus exposure and HLA in healthy donors. Study-level information: Among about 179 million T cells, an earlier analysis found 117 million unique TCR beta sequences. General study results and limits: What was likely a sequencing artifact was a cluster of highly shared sequence variants.

Germline V gene sequence: CDR1 SEHNR, CDR2 FQNEAQ (reference sequence). Trimming took 5 bases from V and 7 from J, leaving 9 bases between them. The CDR3 is made up of 11 amino acids. The sequence was collected from a male donor in good health and CMV-seropositive. The material sequenced was PBMCs. The chain employs TRBV7-9 and TRBJ2-7; possibly TRBD1 for D (6 bases). The CDR3 here is CASSPGTEQYF. The DNA for the CDR3 is TGTGCCAGCAGCCCCGGGACAGAGCAGTACTTC.